The clone carrying this TCR beta chain was found a few times. Its antigen is not identified. These data originate in a study of response to subunit inactivated influenza vaccine. TCRdb passed the RT-PCR reads through MiXCR, listing each CDR3 protein once. The sample holds roughly 700,000 distinct CDR3 sequences, more than 11% seen once. This CDR3 contains 15 residues. Trimming removed 3 bases from V and 7 bases from J; junction bases left unmatched: 8. Germline V gene data show CDR1 as SGHNT and CDR2 as YYREEE (reference sequence). Study observations and caveats: Authors suggested each seasonal flu vaccination may recruit only limited numbers of new T cells.

The TCR sequence derives from a man aged 45-65 years who received an inactivated influenza vaccine. This chain connects TRBV5-4 to TRBJ2-1; 9 bases agree with TRBD2. The sample here was PBMCs from blood, taken 14 days before vaccination. In DNA, the CDR3 is TGTGCCAGCAGCTCAAAGCGGGAGGCTCGGAATGAGCAGTTCTTC. Its protein product is CASSSKREARNEQFF.